One and the same sample provided the 21 T cell receptor beta chains below, sequenced in a study of shared clonotypes between healthy human individuals (dated by TCRdb to 2020 to 2021). Receptor libraries were prepared by the immunoSEQ multiplex PCR assay. Held by TCRdb, this immuneACCESS table contains in-frame sequences only and omits some clones. Under half of the omission traces to an unresolved V gene where checked; the cause of the rest is unknown. Here the sample has around 100,000 clones; 67% occur a single time. In total, the top ten clones hold approximately 23% of the sample. Sequencing input: memory CD8+ T cells sorted from blood. Interpreted using the paper, the cell subset or site label stands for: CD45RO+ cells pooled with CCR7-negative TemRA cells. These receptors came from a woman between 25 and 40 years old in good health.

J is TRBJ1-1 and V is TRBV7-9; no clear D. Germline CDR1 SEHNR, CDR2 FQNEAQ (reference sequence). The V gene lost 3 bases and the J gene lost 11 bases, with 10 bases spanning the gap. This CDR3 is 11 amino acids long. CDR3 loop: CASSFHWEAFF. Here the CDR3 DNA reads TGTGCCAGCAGCTTCCACTGGGAGGCTTTCTTT. The whole variable domain, filled in from reference TRBV7-9 and TRBJ1-1, reads DTGVSQNPRHKITKRGQNVTFRCDPISEHNRLYWYRQTLGQGPEFLTYFQNEAQLEKSRLLSDRFSAERPKGSFSTLEIQRTEQGDSAMYLCASSFHWEAFFGQGTRLTVV.

The J gene is TRBJ2-2, the V gene TRBV2; possibly TRBD2 for D (6 bases). This CDR3 region has 13 residues. The V end was cut by 3 bases, the J end by 9 bases, with 11 bases between. In germline, CDR1 is SNHLY, CDR2 FYNNEI. For the CDR3, the DNA is TGTGCCAGCAGTGATTGGGGGGTCCGGGAGCTGTTTTTT. Its protein is CASSDWGVRELFF.

The V and J genes are TRBV4-1 and TRBJ2-5, with 13 bases identical to TRBD2. J gave up 11 bases and V 3 bases, and 9 bases lay outside the gene matches. Germline assignment: CDR1 MGHRA and CDR2 YSYEKL. This CDR3 comprises 15 residues. Here the CDR3 reads CASSHTSGRAEEQYF. DNA for the CDR3: TGCGCCAGCAGCCATACTAGCGGGAGGGCCGAGGAGCAGTACTTC.

The chain is built from TRBV7-2 and TRBJ2-7; D call uncertain. Germline V gene sequence: CDR1 SGHTA, CDR2 FQGNSA. V was shortened by 5 bases and J by 3 bases, with 14 bases between the two germline ends. The CDR3 is 14 residues long. The CDR3 DNA sequence: TGTGCCAGCAGCACCCTAGGCGTGAACTACGAGCAGTACTTC. This gives the protein CASSTLGVNYEQYF.

The table lists this clone with a count of one. This chain links TRBV5-6 with TRBJ1-5, with D uncertain. Trimming removed 4 bases at V and 3 bases at J, with 8 bases between. Germline V gives CDR1 SGHDT, CDR2 YYEEEE. The CDR3 is 13 amino acids. The CDR3 coding sequence is TGTGCCAGCAGCCAGGCTTTCAATCAGCCCCAGCATTTT. Its protein is CASSQAFNQPQHF.

This clone was observed a single time. This chain links TRBV7-2 with TRBJ1-2, with D unresolved. V shed 6 bases and J shed 2 bases, with 10 bases lying between them. This CDR3 comprises 13 residues. CDR1 and CDR2 from the germline V gene are SGHTA and FQGNSA. The CDR3 here is CASSSQINYGYTF. CDR3 nucleotides: TGTGCCAGCAGTTCTCAGATAAACTATGGCTACACCTTC.

This clone showed up just once. This chain joins TRBV6-5 and TRBJ1-2; no firm D call. The CDR3 runs to 13 residues. Between the trimmed V and J ends, which lost 5 bases and 3 bases, there was a span of 10 bases. The germline CDR1 and CDR2 sequences are MNHEY and SVGAGI. The CDR3 is CASSQGRDYGYTF. As DNA, the CDR3 is TGTGCCAGCAGTCAAGGACGGGACTATGGCTACACCTTC.

This clone has only a few counts. Relative to the germline gene, one junction end is altered; a read error may explain this. The chain combines TRBV25-1 with TRBJ2-1; D perhaps matches TRBD1 (6 bases). CDR3 length: 11 residues. Germline V CDR1 and CDR2: MGHDK, SYGVNS. The DNA of the CDR3 is TGTGCCAGCAGTGAGAGGGGGTTCGAGATCTTC. It codes for CASSERGFEIF.

The V gene is TRBV7-9, the J gene TRBJ2-7, with 14 bases aligning to TRBD2. Germline CDR1 and CDR2: SEHNR and FQNEAQ (reference sequence). This CDR3 has 16 amino acids. V shed 5 bases and J 3 bases; nucleotides not matched to a gene: 6. The CDR3 here is CASSIGTSGSVYEQYF. CDR3 DNA sequence: TGTGCCAGCAGCATTGGGACTAGCGGGAGTGTCTACGAGCAGTACTTC.

The rearrangement uses TRBV27 and TRBJ2-7; D remains ambiguous. Germline V gives CDR1 MNHEY, CDR2 SMNVEV (reference sequence). This CDR3 spans 15 amino acids. The V gene lost 2 bases and the J gene lost 0 bases, with 11 bases spanning the gap. The CDR3 DNA reads TGTGCCAGCAGTTTAGGGCTCTACAGCTCCTACGAGCAGTACTTC. This codes for CASSLGLYSSYEQYF.

The chain links TRBV14 to TRBJ1-1; D ambiguous. The V gene lost 2 bases and the J gene lost 4 bases, with 11 bases spanning the gap. Germline CDR1 and CDR2: SGHDN and FVKESK. The length of the CDR3 is 14 residues. The CDR3 loop reads CASSQNLQSTEAFF. The CDR3 DNA is TGTGCCAGCAGCCAAAATCTTCAGAGCACTGAAGCTTTCTTT.

The chain couples TRBV28 to TRBJ2-2, with D possibly being TRBD2 (5 bases). The CDR3 loop spans 17 amino acids. Looked up from germline, CDR1 is MDHEN and CDR2 is SYDVKM. The germline V and J ends were trimmed by 4 bases and 4 bases, with 19 bases remaining between them. The CDR3 protein is CASSSPGVALGTGELFF. The CDR3 DNA is TGTGCCAGCAGTTCCCCCGGGGTAGCGTTAGGCACCGGGGAGCTGTTTTTT.

CDR3 bases: TGCAGCGTTGAAACAGGGACGAGGGGAGCTTTCTTT. Its translation is CSVETGTRGAFF. The chain uses TRBV29-1 and TRBJ1-1, with D possibly being TRBD1 (6 bases). Germline CDR1 reads SQVTM; CDR2 reads ANQGSEA. The V end was cut by 2 bases, the J end by 10 bases, with 14 bases between. The CDR3 is 12 amino acids.

To note about this clone: Possible read error: a much larger clone is one base away. The CDR3 DNA sequence: TGTGCCGGTAGTCTCATAGCGGGAGCGGGGACAGATACGCAGTATTTT. This codes for CAGSLIAGAGTDTQYF. The rearrangement uses TRBV19 and TRBJ2-3; 9 bases match TRBD2. Germline assignment: CDR1 LNHDA and CDR2 SQIVND (reference sequence). This CDR3 region has 16 residues.

The chain recombines TRBV4-1 with TRBJ2-7; D gene unclear. The CDR3 runs 15 residues. The V end lost 2 bases, the J end lost 3 bases, and 14 bases lay between the germline ends. Germline assignment: CDR1 MGHRA and CDR2 YSYEKL. The CDR3 spells CASSQRVGSRYEQYF. Written as DNA, the CDR3 is TGCGCCAGCAGCCAAAGGGTCGGCAGCCGCTACGAGCAGTACTTC.

This sequence joins TRBV10-3 and TRBJ1-1; D unclear. The CDR3 is 11 amino acids. Deletions cut 7 bases from V and 0 bases from J, with 3 bases between. Per germline, CDR1 ENHRY and CDR2 SYGVKD. CDR3: CAIIVNTEAFF. In nucleotides, the CDR3 is TGTGCCATCATTGTGAACACTGAAGCTTTCTTT.

The rearrangement links TRBV15 to TRBJ2-7; 9 bases align to TRBD2. The J segment lost 4 bases and the V segment lost 1 base, leaving 5 bases of the junction unmatched. The CDR3 covers 15 residues. The germline V gene has CDR1 LNHNV and CDR2 YYDKDF (reference sequence). The CDR3 nucleotides are TGTGCCACCAGCAGAGGGCCAGCGGGAGGTTACGAGCAGTACTTC. Translation: CATSRGPAGGYEQYF.

V usage is TRBV27 and J usage is TRBJ2-3; 11 bases agree with TRBD2. Trimming at V came to 0 bases and at J to 9 bases, leaving 2 bases not matched to a gene. Germline CDR1 and CDR2: MNHEY and SMNVEV (reference sequence). The CDR3 covers 14 residues. The CDR3 bases are TGTGCCAGCAGTTTATCGACTAGCGGGAACACGCAGTATTTT. This gives the protein CASSLSTSGNTQYF.

This clone came up a few times. The chain recombines TRBV4-1 with TRBJ1-1; D is unresolved. The CDR3 length is 16 residues. V lost 3 bases, J lost 0 bases, and 14 bases lay in between. Germline-derived CDR1 and CDR2 are MGHRA and YSYEKL. The CDR3 nucleotides are TGCGCCAGCAGCCACCAAAGCCGTACTTTGAACACTGAAGCTTTCTTT. Its translation: CASSHQSRTLNTEAFF.

This clone was found once. The chain carries TRBV29-1 and TRBJ1-1, with 7 bases that match TRBD1. Losses at the gene ends were 5 bases for V and 2 bases for J; bases not matched to a gene: 5. Germline CDR1 reads SQVTM; CDR2 reads ANQGSEA. The CDR3 extends over 13 amino acids. The DNA of the CDR3 is TGCAGCGTTTTCCGGGACAGCAACACTGAAGCTTTCTTT. Translating gives CSVFRDSNTEAFF.

At least ten counts were recorded for this clone. This sequence joins TRBV4-2 and TRBJ2-1; TRBD2 aligns across 12 bases. Germline V CDR1 and CDR2: LGHNA, YNFKEQ. Trimming cost V 0 bases and J 4 bases; bases outside gene matches: 4. The CDR3 has 17 residues. Here the CDR3 DNA reads TGTGCCAGCAGCCAAGATCTAGCGGGAGGGCGATACAATGAGCAGTTCTTC. Residues: CASSQDLAGGRYNEQFF.